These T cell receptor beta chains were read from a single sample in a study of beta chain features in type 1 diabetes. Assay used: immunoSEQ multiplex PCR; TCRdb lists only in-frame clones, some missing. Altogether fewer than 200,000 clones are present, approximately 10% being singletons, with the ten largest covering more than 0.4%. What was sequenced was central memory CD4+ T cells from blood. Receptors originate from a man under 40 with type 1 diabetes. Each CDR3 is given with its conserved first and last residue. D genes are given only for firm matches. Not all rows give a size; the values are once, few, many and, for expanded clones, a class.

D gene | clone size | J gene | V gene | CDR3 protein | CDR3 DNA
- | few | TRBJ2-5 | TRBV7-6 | CASSLSARQETQYF | TGTGCCAGCAGCTTATCCGCTAGACAAGAGACCCAGTACTTC
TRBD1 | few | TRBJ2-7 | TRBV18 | CASSPRDTQGGHEQYF | TGTGCCAGCTCACCCCGGGATACACAGGGGGGCCACGAGCAGTACTTC
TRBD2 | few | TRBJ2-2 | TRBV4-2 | CASSPTGRALTGELFF | TGTGCCAGCAGCCCAACGGGGAGGGCCCTAACCGGGGAGCTGTTTTTT
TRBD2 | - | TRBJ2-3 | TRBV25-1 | CASSPLAGVHTQYF | TGTGCCAGCAGTCCGCTAGCGGGAGTTCATACGCAGTATTTT
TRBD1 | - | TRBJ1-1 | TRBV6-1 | CASREIWDRGPEAFF | TGTGCCAGCAGAGAAATCTGGGACAGGGGCCCTGAAGCTTTCTTT
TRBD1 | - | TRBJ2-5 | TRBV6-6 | CASSTEGQGETQYF | TGTGCCAGCAGCACCGAGGGACAGGGGGAGACCCAGTACTTC
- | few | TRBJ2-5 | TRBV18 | CASSPPNNQETQYF | TGTGCCAGCTCACCACCGAACAACCAAGAGACCCAGTACTTC
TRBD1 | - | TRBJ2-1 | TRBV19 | CASSIGGQGANEQFF | TGTGCCAGTAGTATTGGGGGACAGGGGGCCAATGAGCAGTTCTTC
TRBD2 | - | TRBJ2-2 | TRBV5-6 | CASSYGEGFTGELFF | TGTGCCAGCAGCTATGGGGAGGGGTTCACCGGGGAGCTGTTTTTT
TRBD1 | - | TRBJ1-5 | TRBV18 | CASAFSPGQGDQPQHF | TGTGCCAGCGCCTTCTCCCCGGGACAGGGGGATCAGCCCCAGCATTTT
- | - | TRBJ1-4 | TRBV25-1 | CASSEQGWEKLFF | TGTGCCAGCAGTGAGCAGGGGTGGGAAAAACTGTTTTTT
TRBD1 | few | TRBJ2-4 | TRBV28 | CASQTSGTGLYF | TGTGCCAGCCAAACCTCCGGGACAGGCCTATACTTC
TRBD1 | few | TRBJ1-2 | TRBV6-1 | CASRGTGKSGYTF | TGTGCCAGCAGAGGGACAGGGAAGTCTGGCTACACCTTC
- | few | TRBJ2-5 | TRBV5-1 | CASSPNGGITYQETQYF | TGCGCCAGCAGCCCAAACGGGGGAATTACGTACCAAGAGACCCAGTACTTC
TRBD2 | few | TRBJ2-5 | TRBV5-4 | CASSDRTSGQETQYF | TGTGCCAGCAGCGACCGGACTAGCGGCCAAGAGACCCAGTACTTC
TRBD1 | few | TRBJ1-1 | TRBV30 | CAWRRDRVKAFF | TGTGCCTGGAGGCGGGACAGGGTTAAAGCTTTCTTT
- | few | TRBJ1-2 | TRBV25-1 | CASSGTGTNYGYTF | TGTGCCAGCAGTGGAACAGGGACTAACTATGGCTACACCTTC
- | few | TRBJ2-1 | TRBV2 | CASLVLVGNEQFF | TGTGCCAGCCTGGTACTAGTAGGCAATGAGCAGTTCTTC
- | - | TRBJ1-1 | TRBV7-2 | CASSSYGGHTEAFF | TGTGCCAGCAGCTCGTACGGGGGGCACACTGAAGCTTTCTTT
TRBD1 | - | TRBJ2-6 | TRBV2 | CASRDSYSGANVLTF | TGTGCCAGCCGGGACAGTTACTCTGGGGCCAACGTCCTGACTTTC
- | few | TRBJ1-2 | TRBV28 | CASSDSYGYTF | TGTGCCAGCAGTGACAGCTATGGCTACACCTTC
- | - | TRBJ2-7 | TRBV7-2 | CASSLAARTYEQYF | TGTGCCAGCAGCTTAGCAGCGCGTACCTACGAGCAGTACTTC